The source of this T cell receptor (beta chain) is a study of T-cell reconstitution after alpha-beta-depleted transplantation in children. The CDR3 extends over 15 amino acids. The V and J ends lost 3 bases and 0 bases, in that order; junction bases with no gene match: 1. Preparing the TCRbeta library involved the use of unique molecular identifiers. TCRdb re-called the PCR reads with MiXCR, one entry per CDR3 protein. Among more than 250,000 distinct CDR3 sequences listed, 9.9% were seen once. This clonotype was counted between two and nine times. Sequences were derived from PBMCs from the stem cell graft donor, sampled from the stem cell graft. This receptor was taken from a human donor who donated a stem cell graft to a child with SCID. The chain employs TRBV12-3 or TRBV12-4 and TRBJ1-1, with 10 nucleotides matching TRBD1. The CDR3 reads CASSLTGGLNTEAFF. CDR3 nucleotide sequence: TGTGCCAGCAGTTTGACAGGGGGCCTGAACACTGAAGCTTTCTTT.